This is a list of T cell receptor beta chains from one sample in a study of T cells after yellow fever vaccination. In TCRdb, the 5' RACE reads were re-called with MiXCR into one record per CDR3 protein. The data show hundreds of thousands of distinct CDR3 sequences, 12% seen once. The specimen was PBMCs, collected on the day of the yellow fever booster vaccination. These receptors were obtained from a man aged 25 to 45 who received the YFV17D yellow fever vaccine. CDR3s include the opening cysteine and the closing phenylalanine or tryptophan. A D gene is named only where the DNA matches it firmly. Clone size is not always given. Where it is, it says once, few, many or a class for expanded clones.

>TRBV4-3|TRBJ2-3|-|TRBD2
CASTFSGGLTDTQYF
TGCGCCAGCACCTTTAGCGGGGGCCTCACAGATACGCAGTATTTT
>TRBV5-1|TRBJ2-1|few|TRBD1
CASSKTTGSNNEQFF
TGCGCCAGCAGCAAAACGACAGGGTCGAACAATGAGCAGTTCTTC
>TRBV2|TRBJ2-7|-|-
CASSPGVSEQYF
TGTGCCAGCAGTCCGGGGGTTTCCGAGCAGTACTTC
>TRBV27|TRBJ1-6|-|TRBD1
CASKLGWGQDSSPLHF
TGTGCCAGCAAGTTAGGATGGGGACAGGATTCATCACCCCTCCACTTT
>TRBV28|TRBJ2-7|few|TRBD2
CASSYSGASYEQYF
TGTGCCAGCAGTTATAGCGGGGCCTCCTACGAGCAGTACTTC
>TRBV29-1|TRBJ2-3|-|-
CSVEQDSTDTQYF
TGCAGCGTTGAGCAGGATAGCACAGATACGCAGTATTTT
>TRBV6-1|TRBJ2-1|-|TRBD1
CASTDRGSFGNEQFF
TGTGCCAGCACCGACAGGGGGTCCTTTGGCAATGAGCAGTTCTTC
>TRBV3-1|TRBJ2-7|few|-
CASSQGLGVEQYF
TGTGCCAGCAGCCAAGGGCTCGGGGTGGAGCAGTACTTC
>TRBV20-1|TRBJ2-3|few|-
CSARVRGTDTQYF
TGCAGTGCTAGAGTCAGGGGAACAGATACGCAGTATTTT
>TRBV11-2|TRBJ2-5|-|-
CASSLDGRAQYF
TGTGCCAGCAGCTTAGATGGGCGGGCCCAGTACTTC
>TRBV6-1|TRBJ2-5|-|-
CASSEARDWKETQYF
TGTGCCAGCAGTGAAGCCCGGGACTGGAAAGAGACCCAGTACTTC
>TRBV3-1|TRBJ2-3|-|TRBD1
CASSLVGQETDTQYF
TGTGCCAGCAGCCTAGTGGGACAGGAAACAGATACGCAGTATTTT
>TRBV6-2/TRBV6-3|TRBJ1-5|few|-
CASSYPDQPQHF
TGTGCCAGCAGTTACCCAGATCAGCCCCAGCATTTT
>TRBV7-2|TRBJ2-7|-|-
CASSSQGGLVLTEQYF
TGTGCCAGCAGCTCCCAGGGGGGACTAGTTCTCACCGAGCAGTACTTC
>TRBV29-1|TRBJ1-2|few|-
CSGRLSTEGYTF
TGCAGCGGGAGACTTTCTACGGAGGGCTACACCTTC
>TRBV7-2|TRBJ2-7|few|-
CASSADRWTYEQYF
TGTGCCAGCAGTGCCGACAGATGGACCTACGAGCAGTACTTC
>TRBV12-3/TRBV12-4|TRBJ2-2|many|TRBD2
CASSRLAGAGTGELFF
TGTGCCAGCAGCCGACTAGCGGGAGCGGGCACCGGGGAGCTGTTTTTT
>TRBV7-2|TRBJ2-3|few|TRBD2
CASSLQTLAGVKDTQYF
TGTGCCAGCAGCTTACAGACACTAGCGGGAGTGAAAGATACGCAGTATTTT
>TRBV11-2|TRBJ1-4|many|-
CASSLGGRDEKLFF
TGTGCCAGCAGCTTGGGAGGGCGGGATGAAAAACTGTTTTTT
>TRBV28|TRBJ2-7|-|TRBD2
CASRLAGSEQYF
TGTGCCAGCAGACTAGCGGGAAGTGAGCAGTACTTC
>TRBV20-1|TRBJ2-7|-|-
CSVKAKPTTYEQYF
TGCAGTGTTAAAGCCAAGCCCACGACCTACGAGCAGTACTTC
>TRBV10-3|TRBJ2-5|-|TRBD2
CAISDSSGPRETQYF
TGTGCCATCAGTGATTCTAGCGGGCCTAGGGAGACCCAGTACTTC
>TRBV4-2|TRBJ2-3|few|-
CASSPEEGLSTDTQYF
TGTGCCAGCAGCCCGGAGGAGGGGCTGAGCACAGATACGCAGTATTTT